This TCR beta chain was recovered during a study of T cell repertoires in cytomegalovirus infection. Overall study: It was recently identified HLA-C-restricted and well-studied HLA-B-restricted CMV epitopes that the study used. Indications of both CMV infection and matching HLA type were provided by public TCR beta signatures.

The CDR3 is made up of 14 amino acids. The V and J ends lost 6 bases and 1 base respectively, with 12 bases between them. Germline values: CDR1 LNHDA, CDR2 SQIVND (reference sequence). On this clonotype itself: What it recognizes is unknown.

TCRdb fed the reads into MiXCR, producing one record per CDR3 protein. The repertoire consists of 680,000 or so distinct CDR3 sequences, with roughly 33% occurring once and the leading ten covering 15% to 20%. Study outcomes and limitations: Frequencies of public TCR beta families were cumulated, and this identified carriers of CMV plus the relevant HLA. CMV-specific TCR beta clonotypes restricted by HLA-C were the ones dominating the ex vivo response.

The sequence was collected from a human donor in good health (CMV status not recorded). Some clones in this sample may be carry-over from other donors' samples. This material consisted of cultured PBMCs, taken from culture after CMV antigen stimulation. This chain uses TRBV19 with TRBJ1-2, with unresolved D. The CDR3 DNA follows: TGTGCCAGTAGCCCCGGACCGAGTAACTATGGCTACACCTTC. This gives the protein CASSPGPSNYGYTF.